The 23 T cell receptor beta chains below come from one sample, sequenced in a study of T cell repertoires in cytomegalovirus infection. Each CDR3 protein gets one entry after TCRdb re-called the reads with MiXCR. The sample records around 300,000 distinct CDR3 sequences, roughly 26% being singletons. The material sequenced was PBMCs. The receptors originated from a human donor in good health (CMV status not recorded). Some clones in this sample may be carry-over from other donors' samples.

This clonotype has a count of ten or more. This chain links TRBV7-6 with TRBJ2-1; 10 bases line up with TRBD2. Trimming at V came to 5 bases and at J to 10 bases, leaving 14 bases not matched to a gene. The CDR3 has 16 residues. The germline gives CDR1 SGHVS, CDR2 FNYEAQ. This CDR3 reads CASSPLGVAGGREQFF. CDR3 nucleotides: TGTGCCAGCAGCCCCCTGGGGGTAGCGGGAGGTCGAGAGCAGTTCTTC.

This sequence joins TRBV19 and TRBJ2-1; TRBD1 matches 8 bases. Looked up from germline, CDR1 is LNHDA and CDR2 is SQIVND (reference sequence). The CDR3 covers 14 residues. Trimming took 7 bases from V and 5 from J; bases not matched to a gene: 7. The CDR3 nucleotides read TGTGCCAGTAATTCCATGGACAGGGACAATGAGCAGTTCTTC. Its translation: CASNSMDRDNEQFF.

This clonotype was counted a few times. The chain couples TRBV11-2 to TRBJ2-7, with D possibly matching TRBD2 (6 bases). The CDR3 is made up of 15 amino acids. Trimming took off 6 bases at V and 2 bases at J, with 17 bases between the two ends. Germline V lookup: CDR1 SGHAT, CDR2 FQNNGV. This chain's CDR3 is CASRGTGTVPYEQYF. The CDR3 DNA reads as TGTGCCAGCAGGGGCACCGGGACTGTGCCCTACGAGCAGTACTTC.

V is TRBV29-1 and J is TRBJ1-1; D gene uncertain. With 4 bases removed from V and 1 base from J, the gap between germline ends came to 7 bases. The germline CDR1 and CDR2 sequences are SQVTM and ANQGSEA. This CDR3 is 12 amino acids long. In DNA form, the CDR3 reads TGCAGCGTTGCCGTCGGGAACACTGAAGCTTTCTTT. It is translated as CSVAVGNTEAFF.

V and J are TRBV20-1 and TRBJ2-6, with unresolved D. Between the trimmed V and J ends, which lost 5 bases and 4 bases, there was a span of 21 bases. Germline lookup yields CDR1 DFQATT and CDR2 SNEGSKA (reference sequence). The CDR3 covers 17 residues. The CDR3 loop is CSAPVGAAPWGANVLTF. The CDR3, as DNA: TGCAGTGCTCCCGTGGGTGCGGCCCCGTGGGGGGCCAACGTCCTGACTTTC.

The V and J genes are TRBV15 and TRBJ1-6; tentatively, D is TRBD1 (5 bases). The V end lost 4 bases, the J end lost 11 bases, and 18 bases lay between the germline ends. Germline V lookup: CDR1 LNHNV, CDR2 YYDKDF (reference sequence). This CDR3 is 15 amino acids long. The CDR3 DNA follows: TGTGCCACCAGCATTTCCGGACAAGGCAATCCACCCCTCCACTTT. Translation: CATSISGQGNPPLHF.

This clonotype has just one count. V is TRBV7-2 and J is TRBJ1-1; possibly TRBD1 for D (6 bases). Between the trimmed V and J ends, which lost 5 bases and 1 base, there was a span of 11 bases. The CDR3 length is 14 residues. Germline lookup yields CDR1 SGHTA and CDR2 FQGNSA. The CDR3 spells CASSLLTGNTEAFF. Here the CDR3 DNA reads TGTGCCAGCAGCCTATTGACAGGGAACACTGAAGCTTTCTTT.

A few counts support this clonotype. The chain has TRBV12-3 or TRBV12-4 and TRBJ1-2, with 9 bases matching TRBD1. CDR3 length equals 14 residues. Unmatched junction bases numbered 8, after V lost 6 bases and J lost 6 bases. The CDR3 nucleotides read TGTGCCAGCAGAACAAACAGGGGGCGCGATGGCTACACCTTC. Translated, it gives CASRTNRGRDGYTF.

This chain uses TRBV7-9 with TRBJ2-1; no clear D gene. V shed 5 bases and J shed 6 bases, with 17 bases lying between them. The germline V gene has CDR1 SEHNR and CDR2 FQNEAQ (reference sequence). There are 15 residues in the CDR3. The chain's CDR3 is CASSPRLTGSNEQFF. The DNA for the CDR3 is TGTGCCAGCAGCCCGAGACTGACTGGAAGCAATGAGCAGTTCTTC.

V and J are TRBV2 and TRBJ1-2; TRBD1 agrees at 7 bases. The CDR3 runs to 14 residues. The germline V gene encodes CDR1 SNHLY and CDR2 FYNNEI. V dropped 11 bases and J dropped 2; count of bases not matched to a gene: 11. The CDR3 region is CAGGTSGGNYGYTF. In DNA, the CDR3 is TGTGCCGGAGGAACCTCAGGGGGAAACTATGGCTACACCTTC. Supplemented by reference TRBV2 and TRBJ1-2, the full variable domain reads EPEVTQTPSHQVTQMGQEVILRCVPISNHLYFYWYRQILGQKVEFLVSFYNNEISEKSEIFDDQFSVERPDGSNFTLKIRSTKLEDSAMYFCAGGTSGGNYGYTFGSGTRLTVV.

This clonotype turned up a few times. The chain has TRBV20-1 and TRBJ2-2; perhaps TRBD1 as D (5 bases). Germline V gene lookup returns CDR1 DFQATT and CDR2 SNEGSKA (reference sequence). Trimming pared 1 base from V and 5 bases from J, leaving 11 bases between. The CDR3 runs 14 residues. CDR3 bases: TGCAGTGCTAGAGCCAGACAGTGGACCGGGGAGCTGTTTTTT. Its translation is CSARARQWTGELFF.

The V and J genes are TRBV5-6 and TRBJ2-7; D gene uncertain. CDR1 and CDR2 (germline): SGHDT, YYEEEE. CDR3 length: 14 residues. Trimming took 4 bases from V and 2 from J, leaving 13 bases between them. The CDR3 DNA is TGTGCCAGCAGCCTGGACCCGGCGGCCTACGAGCAGTACTTC. This codes for CASSLDPAAYEQYF.

This clonotype has more than one count but fewer than ten. The chain uses TRBV19 and TRBJ1-1, with D possibly matching TRBD1 (6 bases). Trimming stripped 7 bases from V and 3 bases from J, with 18 bases between. The CDR3 is made up of 15 amino acids. Germline assignment: CDR1 LNHDA and CDR2 SQIVND (reference sequence). DNA for the CDR3: TGTGCCAGTATGGTGGCAGCGCAGGGGCACACTGAAGCTTTCTTT. Amino acids: CASMVAAQGHTEAFF. Drawing the rest from reference TRBV19 and TRBJ1-1, the complete variable domain is DGGITQSPKYLFRKEGQNVTLSCEQNLNHDAMYWYRQDPGQGLRLIYYSQIVNDFQKGDIAEGYSVSREKKESFPLTVTSAQKNPTAFYLCASMVAAQGHTEAFFGQGTRLTVV.

This clonotype was counted a few times. The rearrangement links TRBV4-1 to TRBJ2-1, with no clear D. There are 16 residues in the CDR3. In germline, CDR1 is MGHRA, CDR2 YSYEKL. V lost 0 bases and J 4 bases, leaving 13 bases between the germline ends. CDR3 coding DNA: TGCGCCAGCAGCCAAGAATTGGCGGAGAAATACAATGAGCAGTTCTTC. This encodes CASSQELAEKYNEQFF.

This clonotype was counted ten times or more. This chain connects TRBV7-2 to TRBJ2-7; unclear D gene. The CDR3 has 12 residues. V shed 5 bases and J shed 2 bases, with 7 bases lying between them. Germline loops: CDR1 SGHTA, CDR2 FQGNSA. CDR3: CASSRRTYEQYF. The CDR3 bases are TGTGCCAGCAGCCGACGAACCTACGAGCAGTACTTC.

This clonotype was counted a few times. The rearrangement joins TRBV28 to TRBJ1-6; 8 nucleotides agree with TRBD1. V was clipped by 5 bases and J by 7 bases; unmatched bases: 10. Looked up from germline, CDR1 is MDHEN and CDR2 is SYDVKM. The CDR3 totals 16 residues. The CDR3 sequence is CASSIIGQGENSPLHF. The CDR3 DNA sequence: TGTGCCAGCAGTATAATTGGACAGGGCGAAAATTCACCCCTCCACTTT.

This clonotype has only a few counts. In nucleotides, the CDR3 is TGTGCCAGCAGCCGAGCCGGGGAAAGGAGGTATGAGCAGTTCTTC. Translating gives CASSRAGERRYEQFF. The rearrangement uses TRBV28 and TRBJ2-1; a weak D match, TRBD2 (5 bases). Trimming left V 6 bases short and J 8 bases short, with 20 bases between. CDR1 MDHEN and CDR2 SYDVKM come from the germline V gene. This CDR3 spans 15 amino acids.

This clonotype occurred a few times. V usage is TRBV20-1 and J usage is TRBJ1-6, with D uncertain. The germline V gene has CDR1 DFQATT and CDR2 SNEGSKA (reference sequence). The V end lost 7 bases, the J end lost 6 bases, and 16 bases lay between the germline ends. CDR3 length: 14 residues. CDR3 coding DNA: TGCAGTGTCCTATGGGCAAATACTAATTCACCCCTCCACTTT. Encoded protein: CSVLWANTNSPLHF.

V and J are TRBV5-5 and TRBJ2-5; D is unclear. Germline CDR1 reads SGHKS; CDR2 reads YYEKEE (reference sequence). CDR3 length equals 16 residues. Trimming shortened V by 1 base and J by 2 bases, and 15 bases separated the two germline ends. CDR3 amino acids: CASSLNPLSAQETQYF. The CDR3 DNA follows: TGTGCCAGCAGCTTGAACCCTCTGAGCGCTCAAGAGACCCAGTACTTC.

This clonotype showed up just a few times. This sequence joins TRBV29-1 and TRBJ2-7; TRBD1 matches 9 bases. CDR1 and CDR2 from the germline V gene are SQVTM and ANQGSEA. The junction had 4 bases not matched to a gene; V was cut back by 6 bases and J by 7 bases. The CDR3 contains 11 residues. CDR3 nucleotides: TGCAGCGTCCTAGGACAGGGGGAGCAGTACTTC. Its translation: CSVLGQGEQYF.

The gene calls are TRBV7-2 and TRBJ1-4; D possibly corresponds to TRBD1 (5 bases). The germline V gene has CDR1 SGHTA and CDR2 FQGNSA. Trimming shortened V by 5 bases and J by 8 bases, and 15 bases separated the two germline ends. The CDR3 totals 14 residues. The CDR3 DNA is TGTGCCAGCAGCCGAAGTCCAGGGCGGGAAAAACTGTTTTTT. It is translated as CASSRSPGREKLFF.

The chain employs TRBV5-1 and TRBJ2-3; 12 bases line up with TRBD2. The germline CDR1 and CDR2 sequences are SGHRS and YFSETQ. The CDR3 has 17 residues. Trimming removed 0 bases from V and 4 bases from J; junction bases left unmatched: 6. The CDR3 loop is CASSLDLAGGLADTQYF. The CDR3 nucleotides read TGCGCCAGCAGCTTGGATCTAGCGGGAGGGTTAGCAGATACGCAGTATTTT.

The sample holds one count of this clonotype. The rearrangement joins TRBV29-1 to TRBJ1-1; a weak D match, TRBD1 (5 bases). The CDR3 extends over 13 amino acids. CDR1 and CDR2 from the germline V gene are SQVTM and ANQGSEA. Trimming removed 4 bases at V and 1 base at J, with 10 bases between. The chain's CDR3 is CSVVRQQNTEAFF. CDR3 coding DNA: TGCAGCGTTGTTAGACAGCAGAACACTGAAGCTTTCTTT.